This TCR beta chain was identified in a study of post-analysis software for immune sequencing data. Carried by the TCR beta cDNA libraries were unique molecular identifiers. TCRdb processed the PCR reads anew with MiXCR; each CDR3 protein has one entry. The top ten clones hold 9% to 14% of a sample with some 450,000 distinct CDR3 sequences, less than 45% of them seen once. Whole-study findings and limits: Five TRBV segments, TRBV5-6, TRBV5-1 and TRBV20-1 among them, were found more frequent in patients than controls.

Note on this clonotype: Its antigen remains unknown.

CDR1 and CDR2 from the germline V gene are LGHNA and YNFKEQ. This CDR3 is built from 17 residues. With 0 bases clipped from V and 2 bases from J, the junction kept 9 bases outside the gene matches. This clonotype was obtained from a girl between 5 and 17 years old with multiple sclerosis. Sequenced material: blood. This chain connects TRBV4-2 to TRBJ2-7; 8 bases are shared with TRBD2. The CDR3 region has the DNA TGTGCCAGCAGCCAAGATCTCGGGGTAGCGGGGACCTACGAGCAGTACTTC. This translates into CASSQDLGVAGTYEQYF.